The present T cell receptor beta chain was sequenced within a study of shared clonotypes between healthy human individuals. The overall study: Donors consisted of two women and a few men between 18 and 49.

Findings of the study overall: Owing to a small donor count, the genetic and exposure-history diversity represented was limited.

On this clone itself: What it binds is not known.

V was cut by 7 bases and J by 6 bases, with 21 bases left in between. The CDR3 contains 15 residues. Per the germline V gene, CDR1 is MNHEY and CDR2 is SMNVEV (reference sequence). Deep-level settings were used for running the assay. The data were produced by immunoSEQ multiplex PCR, yet TCRdb's version contains in-frame clones alone and is incomplete. The table has approximately 500,000 clones, 75% to 80% seen once; the top ten hold around 12%. Everyone who donated was a Caucasian adult who lived in Nashville, Tennessee. The source is a woman in her 40s in good health. Some clones in this sample may be carry-over from other donors' samples. The chain combines TRBV27 with TRBJ1-2; TRBD1 might be the D (6 bases). The sequenced material came from PBMCs. CDR3 nucleotide sequence: TGTGCCAGCAAAAAGGGGGACACCGAGGGAAATGGCTACACCTTC. Protein product: CASKKGDTEGNGYTF.